Each of the 28 T cell receptor beta chains below was sequenced from the same sample in a study of vaccination and CD4 T cells after COVID-19. Treatment described: roughly ten-day PBMC culture with coronavirus spike peptide pools or control peptides (ViraFEST assay). No antigens are known for them. Sequencing of the DNA from cultured CD4+ T cells was carried out with the Oncomine TCR Beta short-read assay. TCRdb recomputed calls from the PCR reads with MiXCR, one row per CDR3 protein. The data hold around 20,000 distinct CDR3 sequences, with around half observed a single time. What was sequenced was CD4+ T cells from blood, cultured in vitro. The receptor source for this set is a human donor who had recovered from COVID-19.

The chain combines TRBV20-1 with TRBJ2-7, with TRBD2 identical over 11 bases. Germline CDR1 DFQATT, CDR2 SNEGSKA (reference sequence). Losses at the gene ends were 7 bases for V and 3 bases for J; bases not matched to a gene: 17. The CDR3 runs 17 residues. This chain's CDR3 is CSVPGLAVTQTDYEQYF. CDR3 coding DNA: TGCAGTGTTCCGGGACTAGCGGTTACTCAGACGGACTACGAGCAGTACTTC.

This clonotype was counted between two and nine times. The chain carries TRBV21-1 and TRBJ2-3; TRBD2 is the table's D call and was not checked against the DNA. TRBV21-1 is assigned pseudogene status. The CDR3 has 17 amino acids. The CDR3 DNA is TGTGCCAGCAGGAAAGAGGCGGGGAACTACCTCACAGATACGCAGTATTTT. This sequence encodes CASRKEAGNYLTDTQYF.

The rearrangement uses TRBV12-3 or TRBV12-4 and TRBJ2-4; D is tentatively TRBD1 or TRBD2 (5 bases each). V lost 3 bases and J 5 bases, leaving 8 bases between the germline ends. This CDR3 contains 13 residues. The CDR3 spells CASSFGTQNIQYF. Written as DNA, the CDR3 is TGTGCCAGCAGTTTCGGGACCCAAAACATTCAGTACTTC.

This clonotype was observed a handful of times. This sequence joins TRBV20-1 and TRBJ2-5; D not certain. The CDR3 loop spans 13 amino acids. Germline CDR1 and CDR2: DFQATT and SNEGSKA (reference sequence). With 3 bases removed from V and 5 bases from J, the gap between germline ends came to 13 bases. This CDR3 is CSARSVVGETQYF. The DNA of the CDR3 is TGCAGTGCTAGGTCCGTCGTGGGGGAGACCCAGTACTTC.

This sequence joins TRBV27 and TRBJ2-4; D not certain. CDR3 length: 15 residues. Germline assignment: CDR1 MNHEY and CDR2 SMNVEV (reference sequence). Trimming removed 6 bases from V and 4 bases from J, with 16 bases in between. CDR3 sequence: CASSSYVDPKNIQYF. The CDR3 DNA follows: TGTGCCAGCAGCTCCTATGTAGACCCAAAAAACATTCAGTACTTC.

V usage is TRBV7-3 and J usage is TRBJ1-6, with D possibly TRBD1 on 5 matching bases. Germline V lookup: CDR1 SGHTA, CDR2 FQGTGA. Trimming shortened V by 0 bases and J by 4 bases, and 10 bases separated the two germline ends. The CDR3 runs to 16 residues. The CDR3 loop is CASSLTPRGYNSPLHF. DNA for the CDR3: TGTGCCAGCAGCTTAACCCCGCGGGGGTATAATTCACCCCTCCACTTT.

The chain links TRBV18 to TRBJ2-6; D call uncertain. Trimming took off 2 bases at V and 3 bases at J, with 5 bases between the two ends. The CDR3 totals 14 residues. Germline V CDR1 and CDR2: KGHSH, LQKENI. The DNA of the CDR3 is TGTGCCAGCTCACCAACGCGTGGGGCCAACGTCCTGACTTTC. It specifies CASSPTRGANVLTF.

V gene TRBV6-5 combines with J gene TRBJ2-4; possible D gene TRBD2, 5 bases. The V gene's germline CDR1 is MNHEY and CDR2 SVGAGI. The CDR3 length is 17 residues. V gave up 2 bases and J gave up 8 bases, with 22 bases separating them. In nucleotides, the CDR3 is TGTGCCAGCAGTTACCAGATCAATGGGGTCCGGGGAGACATTCAGTACTTC. Translated, it gives CASSYQINGVRGDIQYF.

The gene calls are TRBV7-3 and TRBJ2-3, with 10 bases fitting TRBD2. The germline V gene encodes CDR1 SGHTA and CDR2 FQGTGA. V shed 4 bases and J 3 bases; nucleotides not matched to a gene: 1. This CDR3 has 14 amino acids. For the CDR3, the DNA is TGTGCCAGCAGCTCGGGACTAGCGACAGATACGCAGTATTTT. Translating it yields CASSSGLATDTQYF.

This clonotype is termed medium-sized (0.01 to 0.1%). The CDR3 is CASSLNRDIDTGELFF. CDR3 bases: TGTGCCAGCTCACTTAACCGGGACATAGACACCGGGGAGCTGTTTTTT. V is TRBV18 and J is TRBJ2-2, with D tentatively TRBD1 (6 bases). CDR3 size: 16 residues. The germline gives CDR1 KGHSH, CDR2 LQKENI. The ends were cut back, 4 bases at V and 3 bases at J, with 15 bases in the middle.

The gene calls are TRBV27 and TRBJ1-2; no definite D call. This CDR3 region has 15 residues. Trimming stripped 6 bases from V and 5 bases from J, with 19 bases between. Germline CDR1 MNHEY, CDR2 SMNVEV (reference sequence). CDR3 residues: CASSRAVGSLYGYTF. The CDR3 DNA sequence: TGTGCCAGCAGCCGAGCAGTGGGGAGTCTTTATGGCTACACCTTC.

The rearrangement joins TRBV5-5 to TRBJ1-5, with D unresolved. CDR1 and CDR2 (germline): SGHKS, YYEKEE (reference sequence). V dropped 2 bases and J dropped 1 base, with 10 bases sitting between them. The CDR3 spans 15 residues. This chain's CDR3 is CASSLGGLSNQPQHF. DNA of the CDR3: TGTGCCAGCAGCTTAGGAGGGTTAAGCAATCAGCCCCAGCATTTT.

The rearrangement links TRBV7-2 to TRBJ2-7; D may match TRBD1 or TRBD2 (5 bases each). The CDR3 spans 14 residues. Germline assignment: CDR1 SGHTA and CDR2 FQGNSA. V was cut by 6 bases and J by 2 bases, with 14 bases left in between. CDR3 nucleotides: TGTGCCAGCAGTCCAGGGACCGAGCCCTACGAGCAGTACTTC. Its translation is CASSPGTEPYEQYF.

This sequence joins TRBV24-1 and TRBJ1-2; D possibly corresponds to TRBD1 (5 bases). The germline V gene has CDR1 KGHDR and CDR2 SFDVKD. The CDR3 extends over 17 amino acids. Trimming took off 0 bases at V and 4 bases at J, with 17 bases between the two ends. The CDR3 sequence: CATSDLIGRGQGYGYTF. The CDR3 nucleotides are TGTGCCACCAGTGATTTGATTGGGAGGGGCCAAGGCTATGGCTACACCTTC.

There are a few counts of this clonotype. The chain employs TRBV5-6 and TRBJ2-5; the D gene is possibly TRBD2 (6 bases). Trimming left V 4 bases short and J 1 base short, with 17 bases between. Germline-derived CDR1 and CDR2 are SGHDT and YYEEEE. This CDR3 is built from 16 residues. Written as DNA, the CDR3 is TGTGCCAGCAGCCTGGACTACCTCTACACCCAAGAGACCCAGTACTTC. Translating gives CASSLDYLYTQETQYF.

The chain uses TRBV7-8 and TRBJ2-3; no reliable D call. Per germline, CDR1 SGHVS and CDR2 FQNEAQ. The V end lost 1 base, the J end lost 4 bases, and 12 bases lay between the germline ends. There are 15 residues in the CDR3. For the CDR3, the DNA is TGTGCCAGCAGCTTAGGGTTGGGCCGGGCAGATACGCAGTATTTT. Amino acids: CASSLGLGRADTQYF.

The rearrangement links TRBV20-1 to TRBJ1-5; D unclear. The V gene's germline CDR1 is DFQATT and CDR2 SNEGSKA (reference sequence). The V end was cut by 0 bases, the J end by 5 bases, with 8 bases between. The length of the CDR3 is 13 residues. The CDR3 DNA sequence: TGCAGTGCTAGAGATTACGGGGATCAGCCCCAGCATTTT. Protein sequence: CSARDYGDQPQHF.

The J gene is TRBJ1-1, the V gene TRBV2; 7 bases are shared with TRBD1. This CDR3 contains 12 residues. The V and J ends lost 10 bases and 3 bases, in that order; junction bases with no gene match: 5. Germline CDR1 and CDR2: SNHLY and FYNNEI. CDR3: CAIDREDTEAFF. DNA for the CDR3: TGTGCCATCGACAGGGAGGACACTGAAGCTTTCTTT.

This clonotype appeared a few times. V is TRBV12-3 or TRBV12-4 and J is TRBJ2-3; D not resolved. The CDR3 is 13 residues long. V was cut by 2 bases and J by 4 bases, with 7 bases left in between. This CDR3 reads CASSLSIADTQYF. Here the CDR3 DNA reads TGTGCCAGCAGTTTATCAATAGCAGATACGCAGTATTTT.

The CDR3 DNA reads as TGTGCCAGTAGTATACGGAGTAGTTTTTCTAACTATGGCTACACCTTC. Translating it yields CASSIRSSFSNYGYTF. This chain links TRBV19 with TRBJ1-2, with D unresolved. Trimming removed 2 bases from V and 0 bases from J, with 13 bases in between. The CDR3 consists of 16 residues. Germline lookup yields CDR1 LNHDA and CDR2 SQIVND (reference sequence).

The chain combines TRBV11-1 with TRBJ1-6; D is unresolved. Looked up from germline, CDR1 is SGHAT and CDR2 is FQDESV (reference sequence). The CDR3 covers 14 residues. V shed 5 bases and J shed 5 bases, with 10 bases lying between them. The CDR3 DNA reads TGTGCCAGCAGCGAGGGTTATGATAATTCACCCCTCCACTTT. Translated, it gives CASSEGYDNSPLHF.

The chain joins TRBV12-3 or TRBV12-4 to TRBJ2-3; D is unresolved. Trimming shortened V by 5 bases and J by 0 bases, and 6 bases separated the two germline ends. The CDR3 has 13 amino acids. The CDR3 loop is CASSKSSTDTQYF. The CDR3 DNA reads TGTGCCAGCAGTAAGTCGAGCACAGATACGCAGTATTTT.

This clonotype has just a few counts. The chain carries TRBV6-1 and TRBJ1-2; 10 nucleotides match TRBD1. The CDR3 totals 14 residues. Germline V CDR1 and CDR2: MNHNS, SASEGT. The J segment lost 4 bases and the V segment lost 3 bases, leaving 2 bases of the junction unmatched. The CDR3 here is CASSDRTGGYGYTF. The DNA of the CDR3 is TGTGCCAGCAGTGACAGGACAGGGGGCTATGGCTACACCTTC.

The genes are TRBV5-5 and TRBJ2-1, with 9 positions matching TRBD2. The CDR3 covers 16 residues. Germline V CDR1 and CDR2: SGHKS, YYEKEE (reference sequence). Germline trimming cut 4 bases from V and 6 bases from J; bases unmatched to any gene: 11. The CDR3 region is CASSGQAGGPSNEQFF. In nucleotides, the CDR3 is TGTGCCAGCAGCGGTCAGGCGGGAGGGCCCTCCAATGAGCAGTTCTTC. Looking up the rest from reference TRBV5-5 and TRBJ2-1 gives the full variable domain: DAGVTQSPTHLIKTRGQQVTLRCSPISGHKSVSWYQQVLGQGPQFIFQYYEKEERGRGNFPDRFSARQFPNYSSELNVNALLLGDSALYLCASSGQAGGPSNEQFFGPGTRLTVL.

The chain joins TRBV20-1 to TRBJ1-2; D is unresolved. Germline V gene sequence: CDR1 DFQATT, CDR2 SNEGSKA (reference sequence). V shed 2 bases and J shed 3 bases, with 13 bases lying between them. The CDR3 has 14 residues. The CDR3 coding sequence is TGCAGTGCTAGACTCCCCCGTTATTACTATGGCTACACCTTC. Translation gives CSARLPRYYYGYTF.

The rearrangement links TRBV4-1 to TRBJ2-7; perhaps TRBD1 as D (6 bases). Trimming pared 0 bases from V and 2 bases from J, leaving 11 bases between. Germline CDR1 and CDR2: MGHRA and YSYEKL. This CDR3 comprises 15 residues. The CDR3 DNA sequence: TGCGCCAGCAGCCAAGATGGGGGCCTTACCTACGAGCAGTACTTC. Protein sequence: CASSQDGGLTYEQYF.

The chain uses TRBV7-2 and TRBJ1-1; a possible D gene is TRBD1 (6 bases). V dropped 3 bases and J dropped 1 base, with 9 bases sitting between them. CDR1 is SGHTA, CDR2 FQGNSA, per germline. The CDR3 length is 14 residues. The CDR3 here is CASSFGGANTEAFF. The CDR3 bases are TGTGCCAGCAGCTTTGGGGGGGCGAACACTGAAGCTTTCTTT. Full variable domain (outside the CDR3, taken from reference TRBV7-2 and TRBJ1-1): GAGVSQSPSNKVTEKGKDVELRCDPISGHTALYWYRQSLGQGLEFLIYFQGNSAPDKSGLPSDRFSAERTGGSVSTLTIQRTQQEDSAVYLCASSFGGANTEAFFGQGTRLTVV.

The chain is built from TRBV11-2 and TRBJ2-5, with TRBD1 matching over 7 bases. This CDR3 contains 13 residues. Germline lookup yields CDR1 SGHAT and CDR2 FQNNGV. Losses at the gene ends were 5 bases for V and 5 bases for J; bases not matched to a gene: 5. This CDR3 is CASSIDREETQYF. The CDR3 nucleotides are TGTGCCAGCAGCATCGACAGGGAGGAGACCCAGTACTTC.